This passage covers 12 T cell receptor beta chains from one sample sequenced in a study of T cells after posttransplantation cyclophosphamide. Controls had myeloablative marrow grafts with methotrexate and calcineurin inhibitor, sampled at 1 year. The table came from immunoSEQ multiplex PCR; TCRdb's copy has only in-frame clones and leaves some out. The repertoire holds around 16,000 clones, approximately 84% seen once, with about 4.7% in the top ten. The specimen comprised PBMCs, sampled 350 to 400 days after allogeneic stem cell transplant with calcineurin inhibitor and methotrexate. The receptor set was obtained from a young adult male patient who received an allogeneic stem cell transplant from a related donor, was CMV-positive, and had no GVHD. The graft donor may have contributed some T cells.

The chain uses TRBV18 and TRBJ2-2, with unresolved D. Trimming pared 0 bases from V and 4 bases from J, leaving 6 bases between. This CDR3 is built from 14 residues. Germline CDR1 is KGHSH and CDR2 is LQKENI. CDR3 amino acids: CASSPPQVTGELFF. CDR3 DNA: TGTGCCAGCTCACCACCCCAGGTCACCGGGGAGCTGTTTTTT.

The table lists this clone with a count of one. CDR3 sequence: CASNPGTGYGYTF. As DNA, the CDR3 is TGTGCCAGCAATCCCGGGACAGGGTATGGCTACACCTTC. The V gene is TRBV6-5, the J gene TRBJ1-2; 9 nucleotides agree with TRBD1. Germline trimming cut 7 bases from V and 5 bases from J; bases unmatched to any gene: 5. The CDR3 spans 13 residues. The germline V gene encodes CDR1 MNHEY and CDR2 SVGAGI.

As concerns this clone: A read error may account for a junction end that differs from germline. CDR3 nucleotide sequence: TGCGGCGGGAGCGCCTACAATGAGCAGTTCTTC. It yields the protein CGGSAYNEQFF. The chain carries TRBV30 and TRBJ2-1, with 7 nucleotides matching TRBD2. The germline CDR1 and CDR2 sequences are GTSNPN and SVGIG (reference sequence). The CDR3 has 11 amino acids.

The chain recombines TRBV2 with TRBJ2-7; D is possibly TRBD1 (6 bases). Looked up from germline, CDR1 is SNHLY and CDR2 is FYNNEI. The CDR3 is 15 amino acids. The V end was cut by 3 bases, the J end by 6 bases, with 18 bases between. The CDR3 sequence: CASSDRTGFKGEQYF. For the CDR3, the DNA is TGTGCCAGCAGTGACCGAACAGGGTTTAAGGGCGAGCAGTACTTC.

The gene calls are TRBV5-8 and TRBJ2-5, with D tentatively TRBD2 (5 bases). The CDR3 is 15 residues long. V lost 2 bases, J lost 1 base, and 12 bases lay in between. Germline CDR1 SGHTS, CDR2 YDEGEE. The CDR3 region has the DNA TGTGCCAGCAGCTTAATTGGAGCGGCCCAAGAGACCCAGTACTTC. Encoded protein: CASSLIGAAQETQYF.

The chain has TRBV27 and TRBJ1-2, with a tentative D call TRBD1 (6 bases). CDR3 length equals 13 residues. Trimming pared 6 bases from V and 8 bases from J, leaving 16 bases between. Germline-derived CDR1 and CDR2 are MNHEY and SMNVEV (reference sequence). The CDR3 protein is CASRERGMNGYTF. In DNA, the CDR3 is TGTGCCAGCAGGGAGAGGGGGATGAACGGCTACACCTTC.

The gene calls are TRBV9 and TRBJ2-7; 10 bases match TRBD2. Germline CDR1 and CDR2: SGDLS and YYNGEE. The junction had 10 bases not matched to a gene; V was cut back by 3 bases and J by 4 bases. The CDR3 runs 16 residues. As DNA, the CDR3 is TGTGCCAGCAGCGAGGGATCTAGCGGGAGTTTGTACGAGCAGTACTTC. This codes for CASSEGSSGSLYEQYF.

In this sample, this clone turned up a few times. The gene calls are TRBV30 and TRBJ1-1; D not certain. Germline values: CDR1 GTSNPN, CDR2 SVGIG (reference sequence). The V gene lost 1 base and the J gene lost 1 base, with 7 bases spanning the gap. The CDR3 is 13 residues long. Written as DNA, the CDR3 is TGTGCCTGGAGTGCTGCAGGGAACACTGAAGCTTTCTTT. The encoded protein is CAWSAAGNTEAFF.

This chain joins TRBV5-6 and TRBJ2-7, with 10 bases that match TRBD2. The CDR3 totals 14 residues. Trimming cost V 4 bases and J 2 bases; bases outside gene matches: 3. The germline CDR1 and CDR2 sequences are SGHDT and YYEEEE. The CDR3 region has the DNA TGTGCCAGCAGCAAAGGACTAGCGGCCTACGAGCAGTACTTC. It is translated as CASSKGLAAYEQYF.

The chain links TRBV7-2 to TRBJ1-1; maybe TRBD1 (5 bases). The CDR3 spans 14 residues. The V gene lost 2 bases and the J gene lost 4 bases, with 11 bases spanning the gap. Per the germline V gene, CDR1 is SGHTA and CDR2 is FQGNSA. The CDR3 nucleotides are TGTGCCAGCAGCTTACAGGGAATGGGCACTGAAGCTTTCTTT. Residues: CASSLQGMGTEAFF.

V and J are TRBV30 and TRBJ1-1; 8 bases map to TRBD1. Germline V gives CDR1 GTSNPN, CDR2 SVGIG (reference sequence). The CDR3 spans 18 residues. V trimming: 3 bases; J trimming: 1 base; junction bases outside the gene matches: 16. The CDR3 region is CAWSRWTGSGSKNTEAFF. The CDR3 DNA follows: TGTGCCTGGAGCAGATGGACAGGGTCGGGGTCCAAGAACACTGAAGCTTTCTTT.

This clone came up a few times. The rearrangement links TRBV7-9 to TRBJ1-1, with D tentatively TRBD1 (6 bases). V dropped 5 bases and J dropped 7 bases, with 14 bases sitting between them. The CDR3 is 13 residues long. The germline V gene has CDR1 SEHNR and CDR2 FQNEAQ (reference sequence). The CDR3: CASSHPTGIEAFF. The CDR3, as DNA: TGTGCCAGCAGCCATCCTACAGGGATTGAAGCTTTCTTT.